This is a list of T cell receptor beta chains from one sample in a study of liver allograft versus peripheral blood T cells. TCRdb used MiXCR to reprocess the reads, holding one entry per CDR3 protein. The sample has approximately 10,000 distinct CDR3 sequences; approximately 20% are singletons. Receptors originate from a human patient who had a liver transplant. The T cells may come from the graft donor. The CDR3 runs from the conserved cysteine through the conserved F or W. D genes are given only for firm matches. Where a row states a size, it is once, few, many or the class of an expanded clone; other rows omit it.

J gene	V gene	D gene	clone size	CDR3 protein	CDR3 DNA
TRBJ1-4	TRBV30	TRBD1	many	CACSTGTGNEKLFF	TGTGCCTGTTCGACCGGGACAGGCAATGAAAAACTGTTTTTT
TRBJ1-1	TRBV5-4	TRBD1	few	CASSRMIRGATEAFF	TGTGCCAGCAGCAGAATGATCAGGGGGGCCACTGAAGCTTTCTTT
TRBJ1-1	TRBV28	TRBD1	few	CASSLPFGTGGRAFF	TGTGCCAGCAGTTTACCTTTCGGGACAGGGGGTAGAGCTTTCTTT
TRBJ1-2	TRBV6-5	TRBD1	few	CASSSPPGTGGRGYTF	TGTGCCAGCAGTTCCCCCCCGGGGACAGGGGGACGGGGCTACACCTTC
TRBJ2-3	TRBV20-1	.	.	CSASKSEVTDTQYF	TGCAGTGCTTCTAAGTCAGAGGTCACAGATACGCAGTATTTT
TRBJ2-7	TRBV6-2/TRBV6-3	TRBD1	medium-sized	CASGGQGVNEQYF	TGTGCCAGCGGGGGACAGGGGGTCAACGAGCAGTACTTC
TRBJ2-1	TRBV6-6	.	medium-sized	CASSPQAPGIRDEQFF	TGTGCCAGCAGTCCCCAAGCCCCCGGGATTAGGGATGAGCAGTTCTTC
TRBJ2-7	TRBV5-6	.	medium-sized	CASSRGVTVSAEVRARPYEQYF	TGTGCCAGCAGCCGGGGTGTCACTGTGTCCGCGGAGGTCAGGGCTAGGCCCTACGAGCAGTACTTC
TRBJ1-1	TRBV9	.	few	CASSVVDTGNTEAFF	TGTGCCAGCAGCGTAGTCGACACGGGAAACACTGAAGCTTTCTTT
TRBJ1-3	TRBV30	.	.	CAWSDGQYSGNTIYF	TGTGCCTGGAGTGATGGACAGTACTCTGGAAACACCATATATTTT
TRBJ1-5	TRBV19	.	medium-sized	CASSTLSGAEGQPQHF	TGTGCCAGTAGTACCCTGAGTGGGGCGGAAGGTCAGCCCCAGCATTTT
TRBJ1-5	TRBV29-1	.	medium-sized	CSVGAGDQPQHF	TGCAGCGTTGGGGCGGGGGATCAGCCCCAGCATTTT
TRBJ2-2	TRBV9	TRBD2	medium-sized	CASSVEASGYSDTGELFF	TGTGCCAGCAGCGTAGAGGCTAGCGGATATTCGGACACCGGGGAGCTGTTTTTT
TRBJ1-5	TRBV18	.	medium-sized	CASSPESRNQPQHF	TGTGCCAGCTCACCAGAGTCCCGTAATCAGCCCCAGCATTTT
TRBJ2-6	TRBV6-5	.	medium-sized	CASRSFGSGANVLTF	TGTGCCAGCAGATCCTTTGGCTCTGGGGCCAACGTCCTGACTTTC
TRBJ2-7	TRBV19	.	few	CASSEGGAEDYEQYF	TGTGCCAGTAGTGAGGGGGGAGCTGAGGACTACGAGCAGTACTTC
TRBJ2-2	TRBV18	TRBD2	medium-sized	CASPPPTAGGAAGELFF	TGTGCCAGTCCTCCACCAACGGCGGGGGGAGCCGCCGGGGAGCTGTTTTTT
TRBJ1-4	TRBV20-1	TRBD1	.	CSARDHAGGTQATNEKLFF	TGCAGTGCTAGAGACCACGCAGGGGGTACCCAGGCAACTAATGAAAAACTGTTTTTT
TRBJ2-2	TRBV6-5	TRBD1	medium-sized	CASSWTGESTGELFF	TGTGCCAGCAGTTGGACAGGTGAAAGCACCGGGGAGCTGTTTTTT
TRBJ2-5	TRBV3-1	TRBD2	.	CATKLAGEETQYF	TGTGCCACTAAACTAGCGGGGGAAGAGACCCAGTACTTC
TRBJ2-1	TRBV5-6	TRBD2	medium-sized	CASSGARGTSYNEQFF	TGTGCCAGCAGCGGGGCCCGGGGGACTAGCTACAATGAGCAGTTCTTC
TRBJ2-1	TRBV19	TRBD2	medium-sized	CASSATSGPSYNEQFF	TGTGCCAGTAGTGCAACTAGCGGTCCCTCCTACAATGAGCAGTTCTTC
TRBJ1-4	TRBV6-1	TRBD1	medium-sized	CASSEEVRTGNPTNEKLFF	TGTGCCAGCAGTGAAGAGGTTAGGACAGGGAATCCAACTAATGAAAAACTGTTTTTT